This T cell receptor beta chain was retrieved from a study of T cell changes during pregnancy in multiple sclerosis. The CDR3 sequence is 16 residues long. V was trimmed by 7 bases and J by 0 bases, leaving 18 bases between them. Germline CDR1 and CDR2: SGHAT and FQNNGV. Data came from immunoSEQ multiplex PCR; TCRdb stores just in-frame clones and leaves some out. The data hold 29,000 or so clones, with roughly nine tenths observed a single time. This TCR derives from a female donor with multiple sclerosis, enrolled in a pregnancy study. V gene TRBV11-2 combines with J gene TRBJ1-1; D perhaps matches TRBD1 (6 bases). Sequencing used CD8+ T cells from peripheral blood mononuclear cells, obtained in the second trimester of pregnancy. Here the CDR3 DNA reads TGTGCCAGCACCCGGGTGAGGACAGCGGTGAACACTGAAGCTTTCTTT. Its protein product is CASTRVRTAVNTEAFF.